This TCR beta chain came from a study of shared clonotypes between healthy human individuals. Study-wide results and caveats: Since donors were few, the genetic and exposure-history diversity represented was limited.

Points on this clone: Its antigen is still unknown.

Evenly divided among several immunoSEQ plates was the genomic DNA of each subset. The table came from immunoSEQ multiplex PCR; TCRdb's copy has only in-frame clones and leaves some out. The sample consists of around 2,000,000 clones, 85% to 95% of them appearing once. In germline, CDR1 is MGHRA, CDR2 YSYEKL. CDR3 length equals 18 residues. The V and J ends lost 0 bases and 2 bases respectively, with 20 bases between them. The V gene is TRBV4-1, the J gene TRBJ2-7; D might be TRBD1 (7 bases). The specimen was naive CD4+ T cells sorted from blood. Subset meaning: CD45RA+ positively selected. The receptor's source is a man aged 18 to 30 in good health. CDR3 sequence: CASSQEGLRDREAYEQYF. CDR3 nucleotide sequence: TGCGCCAGCAGCCAAGAGGGGCTGCGGGACAGAGAAGCCTACGAGCAGTACTTC.